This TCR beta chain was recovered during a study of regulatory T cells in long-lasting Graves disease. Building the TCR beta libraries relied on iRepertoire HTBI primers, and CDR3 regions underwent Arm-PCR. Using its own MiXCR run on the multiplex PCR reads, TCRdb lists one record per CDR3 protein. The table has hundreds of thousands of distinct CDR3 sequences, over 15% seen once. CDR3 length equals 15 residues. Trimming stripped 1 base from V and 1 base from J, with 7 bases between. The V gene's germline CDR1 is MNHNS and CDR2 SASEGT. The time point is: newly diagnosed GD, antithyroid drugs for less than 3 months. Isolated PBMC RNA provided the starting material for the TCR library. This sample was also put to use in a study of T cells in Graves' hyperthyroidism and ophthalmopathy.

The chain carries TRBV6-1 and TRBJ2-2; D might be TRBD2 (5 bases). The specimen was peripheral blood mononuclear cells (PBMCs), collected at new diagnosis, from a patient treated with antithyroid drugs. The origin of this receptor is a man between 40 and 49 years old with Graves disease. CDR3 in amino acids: CASSEVAGNTGELFF. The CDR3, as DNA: TGTGCCAGCAGTGAAGTTGCGGGGAACACCGGGGAGCTGTTTTTT.